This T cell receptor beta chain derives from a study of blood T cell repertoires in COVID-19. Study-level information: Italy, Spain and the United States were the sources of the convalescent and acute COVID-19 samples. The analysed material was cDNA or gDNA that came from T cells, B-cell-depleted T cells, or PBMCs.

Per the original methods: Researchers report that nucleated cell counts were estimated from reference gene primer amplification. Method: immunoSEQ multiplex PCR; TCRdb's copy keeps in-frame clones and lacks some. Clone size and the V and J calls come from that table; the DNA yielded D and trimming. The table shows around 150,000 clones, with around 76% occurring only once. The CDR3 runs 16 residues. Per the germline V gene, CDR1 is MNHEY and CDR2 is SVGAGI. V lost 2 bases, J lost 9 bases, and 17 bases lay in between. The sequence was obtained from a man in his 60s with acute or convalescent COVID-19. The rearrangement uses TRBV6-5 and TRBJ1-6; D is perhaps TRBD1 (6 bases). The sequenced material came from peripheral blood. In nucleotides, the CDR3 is TGTGCCAGCAGTTACGCACAGGGCAGCTTGAGTTCACCCCTCCACTTT. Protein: CASSYAQGSLSSPLHF.